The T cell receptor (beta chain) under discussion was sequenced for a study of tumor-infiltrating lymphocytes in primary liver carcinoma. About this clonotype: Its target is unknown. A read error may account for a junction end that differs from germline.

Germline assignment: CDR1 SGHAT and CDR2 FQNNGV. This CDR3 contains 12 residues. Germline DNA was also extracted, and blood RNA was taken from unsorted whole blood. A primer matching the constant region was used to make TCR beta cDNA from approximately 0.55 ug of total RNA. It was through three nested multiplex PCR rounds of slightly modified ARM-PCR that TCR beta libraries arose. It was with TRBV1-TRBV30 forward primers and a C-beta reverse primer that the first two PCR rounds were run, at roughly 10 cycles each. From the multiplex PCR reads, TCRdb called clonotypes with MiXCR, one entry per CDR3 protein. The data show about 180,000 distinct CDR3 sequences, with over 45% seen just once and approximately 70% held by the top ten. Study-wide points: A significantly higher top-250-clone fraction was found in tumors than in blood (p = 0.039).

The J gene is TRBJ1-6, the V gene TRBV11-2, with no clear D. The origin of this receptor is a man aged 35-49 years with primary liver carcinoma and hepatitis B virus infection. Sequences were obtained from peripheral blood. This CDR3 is CASSLGVSPLHF. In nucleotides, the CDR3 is TGTGCGAGCAGCTTAGGAGTATCACCCCTCCACTTT. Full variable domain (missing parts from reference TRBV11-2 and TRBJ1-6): EAGVAQSPRYKIIEKRQSVAFWCNPISGHATLYWYQQILGQGPKLLIQFQNNGVVDDSQLPKDRFSAERLKGVDSTLKIQPAKLEDSAVYLCASSLGVSPLHFGNGTRLTVT.